This paragraph covers one T cell receptor beta chain sequence. Mismatch with germline at one junction end may stem from a read error. The data are from a study of T cell changes during pregnancy in multiple sclerosis. The table came from immunoSEQ multiplex PCR; TCRdb's copy has only in-frame clones and leaves some out. Counted here are roughly 77,000 clones, just under 95% occurring once; the ten biggest clones make up roughly 1.9%. CDR3 length: 16 amino acids. Germline-derived CDR1 and CDR2 are SEHNR and FQNEAQ (reference sequence). This receptor was identified in a female donor with multiple sclerosis, enrolled in a pregnancy study. The chain couples TRBV7-9 to TRBJ2-3; 14 bases are a match to TRBD2. Specimen: peripheral blood, collected in the second trimester of pregnancy. The CDR3 protein is CRLTEGLAGGPDTQYF. The CDR3 bases are TGCAGGTTGACTGAAGGACTAGCGGGAGGCCCAGATACGCAGTATTTT.